These 20 T cell receptor beta chains originate from one sample sequenced in a study of OX40 agonist ivuxolimab in advanced cancers. Generated by immunoSEQ multiplex PCR, the TCRdb table keeps only in-frame clones and is missing some. The sample shows over 70,000 clones, about 87% of them seen only once. The sequencing used CD4+ or CD8+ T cells sorted from blood, collected in a trial of the OX40 agonist ivuxolimab. The receptors stem from an adult with an advanced solid tumor such as melanoma, head and neck, liver or kidney cancer.

The chain joins TRBV20-1 to TRBJ2-1; D gene unclear. The CDR3 covers 11 residues. Trimming removed 0 bases at V and 10 bases at J, with 7 bases between. Per germline, CDR1 DFQATT and CDR2 SNEGSKA (reference sequence). The CDR3 nucleotides read TGCAGTGCTAGAGATACCCGGGAGCAGTTCTTC. Protein product: CSARDTREQFF.

The chain has TRBV7-9 and TRBJ1-2; D may be TRBD1 (6 bases). CDR3 size: 15 residues. Trimming pared 1 base from V and 2 bases from J, leaving 11 bases between. The germline V gene has CDR1 SEHNR and CDR2 FQNEAQ (reference sequence). For the CDR3, the DNA is TGTGCCAGCAGCTTAGATGGACAGAAAAACTATGGCTACACCTTC. This gives the protein CASSLDGQKNYGYTF.

The chain carries TRBV5-4 and TRBJ2-7, with TRBD1 matching 9 bases. The CDR3 spans 16 residues. Germline V gene data show CDR1 as SGHNT and CDR2 as YYREEE (reference sequence). The junction had 14 bases not matched to a gene; V was cut back by 3 bases and J by 7 bases. The CDR3 here is CASSSGTGTPTVEQYF. Written as DNA, the CDR3 is TGTGCCAGCAGCTCCGGGACAGGGACACCCACCGTTGAGCAGTACTTC.

The CDR3 bases are TGTGCCAGCACTACAGGGTTAACCGGGGAGCTGTTTTTT. The encoded protein is CASTTGLTGELFF. The rearrangement links TRBV2 to TRBJ2-2; D perhaps matches TRBD1 (6 bases). The CDR3 length is 13 residues. Trimming stripped 7 bases from V and 5 bases from J, with 11 bases between. Germline V gives CDR1 SNHLY, CDR2 FYNNEI.

The CDR3 DNA sequence: TGTGCCAGCAGCTTGCCCGGCGGGGGGCCCCAGCATTTT. It is translated as CASSLPGGGPQHF. V and J are TRBV2 and TRBJ1-5; possibly TRBD1 for D (5 bases). The CDR3 loop spans 13 amino acids. Germline CDR1 reads SNHLY; CDR2 reads FYNNEI. V was cut by 6 bases and J by 9 bases, with 15 bases left in between.

Here the CDR3 reads CASSRGTGPTDTQYF. CDR3 nucleotides: TGTGCCAGTAGTAGAGGGACTGGGCCGACAGATACGCAGTATTTT. This chain joins TRBV19 and TRBJ2-3, with D perhaps TRBD2 (6 bases). V was shortened by 4 bases and J by 3 bases, with 14 bases between the two germline ends. The CDR3 covers 15 residues. Germline CDR1 reads LNHDA; CDR2 reads SQIVND (reference sequence).

V and J are TRBV7-3 and TRBJ1-5; D not resolved. CDR1 is SGHTA and CDR2 is FQGTGA in the germline V gene. Trimming removed 2 bases from V and 7 bases from J, with 9 bases in between. This CDR3 has 13 residues. The CDR3 DNA sequence: TGTGCCAGCAGCTTAGCATTTGGGCAGCCCCAGCATTTT. Residues: CASSLAFGQPQHF.

This chain links TRBV11-1 with TRBJ1-1, with 7 bases lining up with TRBD1. The V segment lost 5 bases and the J segment 11 bases; nucleotides outside the gene matches: 8. The CDR3 is 12 residues long. Germline loops: CDR1 SGHAT, CDR2 FQDESV (reference sequence). The CDR3 nucleotides read TGTGCCAGCAGCAAAAAACAGGGGAACGCTTTCTTT. Its protein product is CASSKKQGNAFF.

This chain links TRBV7-8 with TRBJ2-7; possible D gene TRBD2, 6 bases. The CDR3 loop spans 14 amino acids. Trimming cost V 2 bases and J 2 bases, with 10 bases left between them. Germline CDR1 is SGHVS and CDR2 is FQNEAQ. CDR3 nucleotides: TGTGCCAGCAGCTTAACACTAGCCACCTACGAGCAGTACTTC. Translation: CASSLTLATYEQYF.

The chain employs TRBV7-9 and TRBJ2-7; tentatively, D is TRBD2 (5 bases). This CDR3 comprises 12 residues. V lost 5 bases and J lost 7, with 12 bases in between. Germline V gene sequence: CDR1 SEHNR, CDR2 FQNEAQ (reference sequence). CDR3 coding DNA: TGTGCCAGCAGCCCCGGCCCGGGGGAGCAGTACTTC. This sequence encodes CASSPGPGEQYF.

The DNA for the CDR3 is TGTGCCAGCAGTGAGCCATCCCTCAATCAGCCCCAGCATTTT. Amino acid sequence: CASSEPSLNQPQHF. The V call is TRBV2, the J call TRBJ1-5; the D is unclear. V was pared by 3 bases and J by 3 bases, with 9 bases between. Germline V CDR1 and CDR2: SNHLY, FYNNEI. The CDR3 consists of 14 residues. Based on the CDR3 plus reference TRBV2 and TRBJ1-5, the full variable domain is EPEVTQTPSHQVTQMGQEVILRCVPISNHLYFYWYRQILGQKVEFLVSFYNNEISEKSEIFDDQFSVERPDGSNFTLKIRSTKLEDSAMYFCASSEPSLNQPQHFGDGTRLSIL.

The chain carries TRBV5-1 and TRBJ2-3; D is ambiguous. The CDR3 length is 14 residues. V was trimmed by 5 bases and J by 2 bases, leaving 12 bases between them. The germline CDR1 and CDR2 sequences are SGHRS and YFSETQ. The CDR3 sequence: CASSDSLDTDTQYF. CDR3 DNA: TGCGCCAGCAGTGACTCCTTGGACACAGATACGCAGTATTTT.

The chain employs TRBV6-5 and TRBJ2-1, with D possibly TRBD1 on 5 matching bases. Per the germline V gene, CDR1 is MNHEY and CDR2 is SVGAGI. V was pared by 10 bases and J by 7 bases, with 11 bases between. The CDR3 consists of 11 residues. The CDR3 region is CATQGRNEQFF. CDR3 bases: TGTGCCACCCAGGGCAGGAATGAGCAGTTCTTC.

The chain is built from TRBV7-6 and TRBJ2-1; 7 bases are a match to TRBD2. J was trimmed by 3 bases and V by 1 base; bases with no gene match: 12. The germline gives CDR1 SGHVS, CDR2 FNYEAQ. The CDR3 extends over 18 amino acids. CDR3 loop: CASSLGVVGGTLYNEQFF. CDR3 sequence (DNA): TGTGCCAGCAGCTTAGGCGTTGTGGGAGGGACTCTCTACAATGAGCAGTTCTTC.

The V and J genes are TRBV27 and TRBJ1-2; unclear D gene. V was trimmed by 4 bases and J by 2 bases, leaving 11 bases between them. In germline, CDR1 is MNHEY, CDR2 SMNVEV (reference sequence). The CDR3 consists of 14 residues. CDR3 sequence: CASSSAPRNYGYTF. Written as DNA, the CDR3 is TGTGCCAGCAGTTCAGCCCCCAGAAACTATGGCTACACCTTC.

This clone was detected a few times. V usage is TRBV28 and J usage is TRBJ2-5, with 7 bases aligning to TRBD2. CDR1 is MDHEN, CDR2 SYDVKM, per germline. Germline trimming cut 8 bases from V and 2 bases from J; bases unmatched to any gene: 14. This CDR3 comprises 16 residues. CDR3 bases: TGTGCCAGCCGAGGCTCTGGGGGGGGACGTCAAGAGACCCAGTACTTC. This sequence encodes CASRGSGGGRQETQYF. Variable domain in full (rest from reference TRBV28 and TRBJ2-5): DVKVTQSSRYLVKRTGEKVFLECVQDMDHENMFWYRQDPGLGLRLIYFSYDVKMKEKGDIPEGYSVSREKKERFSLILESASTNQTSMYLCASRGSGGGRQETQYFGPGTRLLVL.

This clone is a singleton in its sample. The chain has TRBV7-3 and TRBJ2-3; D remains ambiguous. V shed 1 base and J shed 4 bases, with 6 bases lying between them. CDR1 is SGHTA and CDR2 is FQGTGA in the germline V gene. The length of the CDR3 is 13 residues. CDR3 sequence reads: CASSLIDSDTQYF. The CDR3 region has the DNA TGTGCCAGCAGCTTAATCGACTCAGATACGCAGTATTTT.

This chain joins TRBV6-1 and TRBJ1-2, with unresolved D. The germline V gene has CDR1 MNHNS and CDR2 SASEGT. This CDR3 has 12 amino acids. V was cut by 5 bases and J by 3 bases, with 7 bases left in between. CDR3 sequence reads: CASSFTDYGYTF. DNA for the CDR3: TGTGCCAGCAGTTTTACAGACTATGGCTACACCTTC.

J is TRBJ1-2 and V is TRBV28, with D possibly being TRBD1 (6 bases). V lost 6 bases and J lost 2, with 13 bases in between. This CDR3 is 14 amino acids long. CDR1 is MDHEN and CDR2 is SYDVKM in the germline V gene. The CDR3 coding sequence is TGTGCCAGCAGCACTCAGGGGCGAAACTATGGCTACACCTTC. Its translation: CASSTQGRNYGYTF.

The rearrangement links TRBV5-5 to TRBJ2-1; 9 bases match TRBD2. CDR1 is SGHKS, CDR2 YYEKEE, per germline (reference sequence). V dropped 4 bases and J dropped 2; count of bases not matched to a gene: 10. The CDR3 is made up of 17 amino acids. CDR3 region: CASSPRGAGGTYNEQFF. The DNA of the CDR3 is TGTGCCAGCAGCCCTCGGGGAGCGGGAGGCACCTACAATGAGCAGTTCTTC.